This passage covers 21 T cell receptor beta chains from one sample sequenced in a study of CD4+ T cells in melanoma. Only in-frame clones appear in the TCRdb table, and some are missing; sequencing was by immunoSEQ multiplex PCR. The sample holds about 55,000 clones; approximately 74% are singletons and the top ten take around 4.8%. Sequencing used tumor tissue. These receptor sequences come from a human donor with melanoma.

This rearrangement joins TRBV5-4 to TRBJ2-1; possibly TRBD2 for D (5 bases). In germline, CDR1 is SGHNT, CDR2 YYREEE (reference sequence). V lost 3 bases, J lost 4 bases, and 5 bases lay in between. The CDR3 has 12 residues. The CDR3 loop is CASSSGYNEQFF. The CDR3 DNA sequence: TGTGCCAGCAGCTCGGGGTACAATGAGCAGTTCTTC.

CDR3 sequence: CASSIFTADRGFSYEQYF. CDR3 nucleotides: TGTGCCAGTAGTATTTTCACCGCAGACAGGGGGTTTTCCTACGAGCAGTACTTC. V usage is TRBV19 and J usage is TRBJ2-7, with 9 positions matching TRBD1. CDR3 size: 18 residues. V trimming: 3 bases; J trimming: 1 base; junction bases outside the gene matches: 13. Per the germline V gene, CDR1 is LNHDA and CDR2 is SQIVND (reference sequence).

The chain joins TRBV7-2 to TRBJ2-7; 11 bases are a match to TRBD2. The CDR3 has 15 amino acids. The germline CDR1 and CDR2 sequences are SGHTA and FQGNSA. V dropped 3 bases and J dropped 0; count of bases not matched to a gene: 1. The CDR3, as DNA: TGTGCCAGCAGCTTTAGCGGGGGGGACTCCTACGAGCAGTACTTC. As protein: CASSFSGGDSYEQYF.

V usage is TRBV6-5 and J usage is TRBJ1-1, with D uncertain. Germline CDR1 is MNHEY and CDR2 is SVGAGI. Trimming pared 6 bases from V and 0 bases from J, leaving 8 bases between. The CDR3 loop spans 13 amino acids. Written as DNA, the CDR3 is TGTGCCAGCAGCCCCGTATTGAACACTGAAGCTTTCTTT. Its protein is CASSPVLNTEAFF.

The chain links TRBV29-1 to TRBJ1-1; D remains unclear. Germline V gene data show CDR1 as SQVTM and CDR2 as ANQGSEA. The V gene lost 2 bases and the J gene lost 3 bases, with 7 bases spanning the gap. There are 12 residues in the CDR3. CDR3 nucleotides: TGCAGCGTTGAATCCTCCGACACTGAAGCTTTCTTT. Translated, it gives CSVESSDTEAFF.

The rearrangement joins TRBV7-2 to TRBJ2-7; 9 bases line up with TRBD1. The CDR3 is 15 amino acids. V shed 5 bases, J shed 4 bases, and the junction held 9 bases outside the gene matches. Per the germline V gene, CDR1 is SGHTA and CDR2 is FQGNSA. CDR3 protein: CASSLQQGARYEQYF. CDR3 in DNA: TGTGCCAGCAGCCTTCAACAGGGGGCGCGGTACGAGCAGTACTTC.

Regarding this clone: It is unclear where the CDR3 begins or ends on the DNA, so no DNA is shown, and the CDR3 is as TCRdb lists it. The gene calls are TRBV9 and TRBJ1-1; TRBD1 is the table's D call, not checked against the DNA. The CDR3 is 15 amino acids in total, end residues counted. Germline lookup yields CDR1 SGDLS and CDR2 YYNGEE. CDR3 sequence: CASSVGWGVGTEASF.

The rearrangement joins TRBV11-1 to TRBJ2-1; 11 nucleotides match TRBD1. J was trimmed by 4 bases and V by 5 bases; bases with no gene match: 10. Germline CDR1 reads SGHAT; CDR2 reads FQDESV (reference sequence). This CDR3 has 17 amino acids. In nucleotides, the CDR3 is TGTGCCAGCAGCGGCTCCGGGACAGGGGGTTTGTACAATGAGCAGTTCTTC. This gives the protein CASSGSGTGGLYNEQFF.

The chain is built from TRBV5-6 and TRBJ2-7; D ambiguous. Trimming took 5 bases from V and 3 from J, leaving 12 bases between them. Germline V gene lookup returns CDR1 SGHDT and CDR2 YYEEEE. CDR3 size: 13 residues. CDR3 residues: CASRLTSSYEQYF. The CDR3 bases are TGTGCCAGCAGACTTACATCGAGCTACGAGCAGTACTTC.

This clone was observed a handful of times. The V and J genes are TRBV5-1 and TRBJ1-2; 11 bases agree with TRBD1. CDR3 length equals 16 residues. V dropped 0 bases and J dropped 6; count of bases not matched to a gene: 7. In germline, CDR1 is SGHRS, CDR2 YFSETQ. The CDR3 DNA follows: TGCGCCAGCAGCTTGGGGGGGACAGGGGGACATCATGGCTACACCTTC. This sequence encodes CASSLGGTGGHHGYTF.

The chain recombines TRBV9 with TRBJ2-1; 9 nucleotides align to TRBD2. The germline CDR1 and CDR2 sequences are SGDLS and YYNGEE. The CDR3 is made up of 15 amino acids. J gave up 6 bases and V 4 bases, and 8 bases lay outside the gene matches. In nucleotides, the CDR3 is TGTGCCAGCAGCCTACAGGGACTAGCCTCCAATGAGCAGTTCTTC. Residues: CASSLQGLASNEQFF.

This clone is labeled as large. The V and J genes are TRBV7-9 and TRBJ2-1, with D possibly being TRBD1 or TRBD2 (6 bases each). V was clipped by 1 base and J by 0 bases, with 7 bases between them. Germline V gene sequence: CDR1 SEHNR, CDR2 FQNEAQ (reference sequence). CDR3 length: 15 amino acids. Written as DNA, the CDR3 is TGTGCCAGCAGCTTAGAGGGGGGCTCCTACAATGAGCAGTTCTTC. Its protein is CASSLEGGSYNEQFF.

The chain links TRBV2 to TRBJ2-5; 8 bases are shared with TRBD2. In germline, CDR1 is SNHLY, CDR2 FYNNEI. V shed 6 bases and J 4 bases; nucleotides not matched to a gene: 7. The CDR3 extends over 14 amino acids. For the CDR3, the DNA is TGTGCCAGCAGGGCGGGACTAGTCGGAGAGACCCAGTACTTC. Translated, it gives CASRAGLVGETQYF.

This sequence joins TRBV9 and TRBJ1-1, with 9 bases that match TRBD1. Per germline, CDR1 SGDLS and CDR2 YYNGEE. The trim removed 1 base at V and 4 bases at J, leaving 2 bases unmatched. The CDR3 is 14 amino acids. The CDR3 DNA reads TGTGCCAGCAGCGTACGGGGACAGGGCACTGAAGCTTTCTTT. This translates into CASSVRGQGTEAFF.

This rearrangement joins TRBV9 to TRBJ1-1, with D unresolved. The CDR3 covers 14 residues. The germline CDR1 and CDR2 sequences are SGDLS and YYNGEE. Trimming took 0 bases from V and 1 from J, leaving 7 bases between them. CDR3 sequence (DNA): TGTGCCAGCAGCGTAGGGGCCGAGAACACTGAAGCTTTCTTT. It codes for CASSVGAENTEAFF.

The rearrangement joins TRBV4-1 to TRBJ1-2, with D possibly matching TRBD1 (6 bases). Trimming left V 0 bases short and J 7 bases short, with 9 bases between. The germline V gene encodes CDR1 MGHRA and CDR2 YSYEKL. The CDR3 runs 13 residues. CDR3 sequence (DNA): TGCGCCAGCAGCCAAGAGTGGGGGGCTGGCTACACCTTC. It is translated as CASSQEWGAGYTF.

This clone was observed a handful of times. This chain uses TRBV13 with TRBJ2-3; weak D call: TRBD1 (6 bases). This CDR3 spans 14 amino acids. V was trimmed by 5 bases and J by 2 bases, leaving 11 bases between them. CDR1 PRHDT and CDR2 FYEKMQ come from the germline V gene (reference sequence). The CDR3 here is CASSVQGTTDTQYF. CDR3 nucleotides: TGTGCCAGCAGCGTACAGGGAACCACAGATACGCAGTATTTT.

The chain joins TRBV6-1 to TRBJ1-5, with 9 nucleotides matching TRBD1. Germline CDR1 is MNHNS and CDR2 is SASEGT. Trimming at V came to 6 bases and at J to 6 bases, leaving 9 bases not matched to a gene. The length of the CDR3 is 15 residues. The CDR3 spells CASRRTGVKGQPQHF. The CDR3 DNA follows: TGTGCCAGCAGGAGGACAGGGGTGAAGGGTCAGCCCCAGCATTTT.

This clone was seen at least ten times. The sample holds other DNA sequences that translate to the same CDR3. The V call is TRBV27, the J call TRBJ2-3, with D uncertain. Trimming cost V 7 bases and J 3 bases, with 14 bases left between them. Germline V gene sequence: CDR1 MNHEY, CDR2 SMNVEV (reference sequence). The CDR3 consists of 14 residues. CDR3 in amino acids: CASTSLGMTDTQYF. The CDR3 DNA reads TGTGCCAGCACTTCGCTAGGTATGACAGATACGCAGTATTTT.

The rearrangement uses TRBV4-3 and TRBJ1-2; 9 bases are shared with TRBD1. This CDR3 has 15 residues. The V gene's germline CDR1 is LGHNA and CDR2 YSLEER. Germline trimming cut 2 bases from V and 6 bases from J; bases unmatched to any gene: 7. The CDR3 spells CASSQLQGAVDGYTF. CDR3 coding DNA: TGCGCCAGCAGCCAATTACAGGGGGCGGTGGATGGCTACACCTTC.

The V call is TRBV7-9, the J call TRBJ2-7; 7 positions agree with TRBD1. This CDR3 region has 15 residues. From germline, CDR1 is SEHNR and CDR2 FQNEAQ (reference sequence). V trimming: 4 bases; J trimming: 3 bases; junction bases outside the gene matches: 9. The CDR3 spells CASSSTTGHLYEQYF. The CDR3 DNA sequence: TGTGCCAGCAGCTCGACGACAGGGCACCTCTACGAGCAGTACTTC.